This record covers a single T cell receptor beta chain. The antigen is not known. The data belong to a study of PD-1 blockade in classical Hodgkin lymphoma. Across the study: A 3 mg/kg intravenous dose of nivolumab was received by patients every 2 weeks.

Points from the study as a whole: Baseline diversity in complete responders resembled that of newly diagnosed patients. A significant rise in TCR diversity by C4D1 was seen for CD4+ but not CD8+ cells. Healthy donors reportedly exceeded newly diagnosed patients in baseline TCR diversity.

TCRdb's copy holds only in-frame clones and misses some; the assay was immunoSEQ multiplex PCR. The sample shows 95,000 to 100,000 clones, around nine tenths of them seen only once. The CDR3 sequence is 18 residues long. Germline CDR1 GTSNPN, CDR2 SVGIG (reference sequence). V was trimmed by 0 bases and J by 6 bases, leaving 24 bases between them. All patients relapsed after autologous stem cell transplantation, and brentuximab vedotin exposure varied. The input for sequencing was peripheral blood mononuclear cells (PBMCs), taken before the second cycle of nivolumab. This sequence originates from a human donor with classical Hodgkin lymphoma. This rearrangement joins TRBV30 to TRBJ1-5, with a possible D match to TRBD1 (5 bases). DNA of the CDR3: TGTGCCTGGAGTGTACGAGGATGGGGACTCGGGGTAAGTCAGCCCCAGCATTTT. It yields the protein CAWSVRGWGLGVSQPQHF.